The subject of this entry is one TCR beta chain. The sample belongs to a study of blood T cells in healthy people across ages. CDR1 SGHRS and CDR2 YFSETQ come from the germline V gene. Trimming removed 4 bases at V and 5 bases at J, with 21 bases between. This CDR3 spans 16 amino acids. The individuals who served as donors were healthy Caucasians living in Russia, aged roughly 6 to 90. Researchers isolated at least 6.5 million PBMCs per sample. Next came a second PCR, run for about 6 to 11 cycles, which used a sample-barcoded 5' primer along with a J-beta primer mix. TCRdb ran MiXCR on the 5' RACE reads and lists one entry per CDR3 protein. Here the sample spans roughly 800,000 distinct CDR3 sequences, nearly 60% being singletons.

The chain links TRBV5-1 to TRBJ2-5; perhaps TRBD1 as D (6 bases). This clonotype was sampled from a man aged 25-45 years in good health. The sequenced material came from blood. In nucleotides, the CDR3 is TGCGCCAGCAGCGTCGTACTGGACAGCGTCCGGGAGACCCAGTACTTC. This encodes CASSVVLDSVRETQYF.